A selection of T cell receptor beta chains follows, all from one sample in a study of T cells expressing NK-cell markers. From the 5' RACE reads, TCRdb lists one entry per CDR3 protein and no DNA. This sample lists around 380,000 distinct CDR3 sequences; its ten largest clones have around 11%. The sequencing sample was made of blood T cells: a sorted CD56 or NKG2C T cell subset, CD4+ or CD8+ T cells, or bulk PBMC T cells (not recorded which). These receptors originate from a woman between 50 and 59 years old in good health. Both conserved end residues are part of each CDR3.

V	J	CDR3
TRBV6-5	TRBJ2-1	CASSPSGIHSYNEQFF
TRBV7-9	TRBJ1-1	CASSLPAGNTEAFF
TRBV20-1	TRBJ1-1	CSVRSSGNTEAFF
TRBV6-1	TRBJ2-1	CASRFPGQGSEQFF
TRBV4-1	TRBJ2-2	CASSQDFPSGTNTGELFF
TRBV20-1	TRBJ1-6	CSASIGRENSPLHF
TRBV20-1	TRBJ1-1	CSAPAADRAGTEAFF
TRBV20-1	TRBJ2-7	CSARDMRAYEQYF
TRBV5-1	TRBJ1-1	CASSLDFSEIGEAFF
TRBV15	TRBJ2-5	CATSRDPNAGETQYF
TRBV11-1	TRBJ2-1	CASSSPAGVQNEQFF